Listed below are T cell receptor beta chains from one sample, sequenced in a study of OX40 agonist ivuxolimab in advanced cancers. Clones were sequenced by immunoSEQ multiplex PCR, and TCRdb holds only the in-frame ones, with some missing. The sample records around 60,000 clones, around 90% being singletons. The input for sequencing was CD4+ or CD8+ T cells sorted from blood, taken in a trial of the OX40 agonist ivuxolimab. These receptors came from an adult with an advanced solid tumor such as melanoma, head and neck, liver or kidney cancer. Both conserved end residues are part of each CDR3. Each record gives: CDR3 length, V gene, clone size, D gene, J gene, CDR3 protein, CDR3 DNA. A D gene is named only where the DNA matches it firmly. The listing skips clone size in some rows; elsewhere it reads once, few, many or a size class.

len: 14
v_gene: TRBV10-2
abundance: once
d_gene: -
j_gene: TRBJ2-1
CDR3aa: CASKETSYHYEQFF
CDR3nt: TGCGCCAGCAAGGAGACTAGTTATCACTATGAGCAGTTCTTC

len: 14
v_gene: TRBV19
abundance: once
d_gene: -
j_gene: TRBJ2-1
CDR3aa: CASSIGSSYNEQFF
CDR3nt: TGTGCCAGTAGTATCGGGAGCTCCTACAATGAGCAGTTCTTC

len: 14
v_gene: TRBV7-2
abundance: -
d_gene: -
j_gene: TRBJ2-1
CDR3aa: CASSLVDGYNEQFF
CDR3nt: TGTGCCAGCAGCTTAGTTGACGGTTACAATGAGCAGTTCTTC

len: 14
v_gene: TRBV9
abundance: -
d_gene: -
j_gene: TRBJ2-1
CDR3aa: CASSVEERSNEQFF
CDR3nt: TGTGCCAGCAGCGTAGAGGAGCGGAGCAATGAGCAGTTCTTC

len: 16
v_gene: TRBV6-5
abundance: -
d_gene: -
j_gene: TRBJ1-3
CDR3aa: CASSYFSGGTGNTIYF
CDR3nt: TGTGCCAGCAGTTACTTTAGTGGGGGGACTGGAAACACCATATATTTT

len: 13
v_gene: TRBV6-5
abundance: -
d_gene: -
j_gene: TRBJ1-1
CDR3aa: CASSYAENTEAFF
CDR3nt: TGTGCCAGCAGTTACGCAGAAAACACTGAAGCTTTCTTT

len: 12
v_gene: TRBV6-6
abundance: -
d_gene: -
j_gene: TRBJ2-1
CDR3aa: CASSSLTEGQFF
CDR3nt: TGTGCCAGCAGTTCCCTGACCGAAGGGCAGTTCTTC

len: 14
v_gene: TRBV29-1
abundance: few
d_gene: TRBD1
j_gene: TRBJ2-1
CDR3aa: CSADDRVGIDEQFF
CDR3nt: TGCAGCGCTGATGACAGGGTAGGGATCGATGAGCAGTTCTTC

len: 13
v_gene: TRBV7-2
abundance: -
d_gene: -
j_gene: TRBJ1-5
CDR3aa: CASSLAYGGSQHF
CDR3nt: TGTGCCAGCAGCTTAGCTTACGGGGGGTCCCAGCATTTT

len: 16
v_gene: TRBV6-1
abundance: -
d_gene: -
j_gene: TRBJ2-4
CDR3aa: CASSVGRTLAKNIQYF
CDR3nt: TGTGCCAGCAGTGTCGGCAGAACTTTAGCCAAAAACATTCAGTACTTC

len: 16
v_gene: TRBV19
abundance: -
d_gene: -
j_gene: TRBJ1-2
CDR3aa: CASSIVGWGVGDGYTF
CDR3nt: TGTGCCAGTAGTATCGTCGGATGGGGAGTAGGAGATGGCTACACCTTC

len: 16
v_gene: TRBV9
abundance: -
d_gene: TRBD2
j_gene: TRBJ2-1
CDR3aa: CASSVGLAGVYNEQFF
CDR3nt: TGTGCCAGCAGCGTAGGACTAGCGGGAGTCTACAATGAGCAGTTCTTC

len: 16
v_gene: TRBV28
abundance: -
d_gene: TRBD2
j_gene: TRBJ2-1
CDR3aa: CASSDLAGRTYNEQFF
CDR3nt: TGTGCCAGCAGTGATTTAGCGGGACGAACCTACAATGAGCAGTTCTTC

len: 12
v_gene: TRBV9
abundance: -
d_gene: -
j_gene: TRBJ2-5
CDR3aa: CASSAYGETQYF
CDR3nt: TGTGCCAGCAGCGCCTATGGGGAGACCCAGTACTTC

len: 15
v_gene: TRBV7-2
abundance: -
d_gene: -
j_gene: TRBJ2-1
CDR3aa: CASSLDPARGNEQFF
CDR3nt: TGTGCCAGCAGCTTAGATCCAGCTAGGGGTAATGAGCAGTTCTTC

len: 14
v_gene: TRBV19
abundance: -
d_gene: -
j_gene: TRBJ1-1
CDR3aa: CASSPPRVVGEAFF
CDR3nt: TGTGCCAGTAGTCCCCCCAGGGTGGTGGGTGAAGCTTTCTTT

len: 15
v_gene: TRBV28
abundance: -
d_gene: TRBD1
j_gene: TRBJ1-2
CDR3aa: CASSLTGTGGAGYTF
CDR3nt: TGTGCCAGCAGTTTAACGGGGACAGGGGGCGCGGGCTACACCTTC

len: 15
v_gene: TRBV7-4
abundance: -
d_gene: TRBD2
j_gene: TRBJ2-1
CDR3aa: CASSPGLEDYNEQFF
CDR3nt: TGTGCCAGCAGCCCAGGACTAGAGGATTACAATGAGCAGTTCTTC

len: 17
v_gene: TRBV4-1
abundance: once
d_gene: TRBD2
j_gene: TRBJ2-7
CDR3aa: CASSQMEASGFSYEQYF
CDR3nt: TGCGCCAGCAGCCAAATGGAGGCTAGCGGGTTTTCCTACGAGCAGTACTTC

len: 16
v_gene: TRBV28
abundance: -
d_gene: TRBD1
j_gene: TRBJ1-5
CDR3aa: CASRQGQGRVIQPQHF
CDR3nt: TGTGCCAGCAGACAAGGACAGGGGAGGGTGATCCAGCCCCAGCATTTT

len: 13
v_gene: TRBV27
abundance: -
d_gene: -
j_gene: TRBJ2-5
CDR3aa: CASSLGGRETQYF
CDR3nt: TGTGCCAGCAGTTTAGGAGGGAGAGAGACCCAGTACTTC

len: 12
v_gene: TRBV18
abundance: few
d_gene: -
j_gene: TRBJ1-1
CDR3aa: CASSPGMTEAFF
CDR3nt: TGTGCCAGCTCACCAGGGATGACTGAAGCTTTCTTT